This TCR beta chain is from a study of beta chain features in type 1 diabetes (dated by TCRdb to the late 2010s). Broadly, across the study: Mean age, gender distribution, total cell number and subset yield were not different between patients and healthy donors. Across all samples, fewer than 110,000,000 sorted cells were examined, and cell number per subset correlated strongly with RNA yield. In the study, recently diagnosed type 1 diabetes patients and matched healthy donors were compared on the TCRB repertoires of their sorted circulating CD4+ T cell subsets. Whereas all 30 or so donors provided naive and central memory subsets, regulatory and stem cell-like memory subsets were isolated from just 8 patients and about eight healthy donors.

Each donor gave one peripheral blood draw, around 0.12 L on average, collected into heparinised tubes. A BD FACSAria II was used to sort naive, central memory, regulatory and stem cell-like memory CD4+ T cells with a panel that included CD45RO, CCR7, CD25, CD127, CD95 and CD27. A purity above 98% was achieved for all sorted populations. PBMCs were separated immediately by Lymphoprep density gradient centrifugation and were stained directly, without being cultured. To minimize batch effects, samples were stained and sorted in pairs, one healthy donor with one patient per experiment. The paper as a whole reports these results and caveats: Type 1 diabetes patients showed a moderate but significant shortening of TCRB CDR3 length in all four CD4+ subsets. HLA sub-analyses involved small numbers of individuals, so any influence of HLA type on TCRB rearrangement remained unresolved. Naive, central memory and regulatory TCRB repertoires appeared more similar among patients than among healthy donors. Shorter templates might have been favored by PCR, but patient and control samples were amplified and corrected together, so both groups would have been affected equally by any skew. Sequencing cDNA rather than genomic DNA could over-represent highly expressing activated cells, although activation and CD3 levels did not differ between groups. Patients with type 1 diabetes made fewer insertions and deleted more nucleotides at VDJ recombination sites, implying thymic rearrangement abnormalities.

The entire isolated RNA was reverse transcribed using the High Capacity cDNA Reverse Transcription Kit, and thus expressed TCRB transcripts were sequenced. Naive, central memory and regulatory T cell samples underwent deep immunoSEQ sequencing, averaging around 3.7 million total reads per sample. Sorted cells were lysed in RLT buffer, and RNA was extracted using DNase-treated RNeasy Micro or Mini kits according to cell number. Each cell subset was processed on its own to prevent cross-contamination, while patient and healthy donor samples were processed together. The immunoSEQ multiplex PCR was used to amplify TCRB sequences from cDNA, generating 87-bp fragments that spanned the CDR3 region. The amplicons were sequenced using the Illumina HiSeq platform. Per the original workflow: PCR bias was computationally corrected using synthetic template baselines, reads within Hamming distance 2 were collapsed, and singletons that could not be merged were discarded. By aligning reads against IMGT, V, D and J genes, CDR3 length, and insertions or deletions at six rearrangement sites were assigned. Within each subset, clonotype counts were normalized to the number of sorted cells before true diversity and Gini coefficients were calculated with the tcR R package. The overlap coefficient, calculated on TCRB nucleotide sequences, was used to measure repertoire sharing. Out-of-frame TCRB sequences from naive cells were analyzed to stand in for the pre-selection repertoire. This immuneACCESS table, as held by TCRdb, lists in-frame sequences with V and J called but not all clones. Of the missing ones, under half trace to an unresolved V gene in checked studies; the others have no known cause. That table supplies the V and J calls and clone size; D and trimming were determined from the DNA. For this sample there are 300,000 to 450,000 clones; around a fifth appear just once. Clones ranked in the top ten supply approximately 0.041% of the sample.

Notes on this clone: Its antigen is unknown. No much larger clonotype is one base removed from it; base qualities were not supplied.

The germline V gene (reference sequence) sets CDR1 to SEHNR and CDR2 to FQNEAQ. For this chain, trimming is 3 bases at the V end and 8 bases at the J end, and the number of junction bases without a gene match is 4. There are 15 amino acids in the CDR3, from cysteine to phenylalanine inclusive. This entry keeps only the CDR3 DNA: 45 bases, framed from base 1. The material sequenced was naive CD4+ T cells from blood. The cell subset or site label of this sample denotes: true naive CD4+ T cells. This sequence originates from a woman aged 18-29 years in good health. The chain was built from TRBV7-9 and TRBJ1-4, and TRBD1 aligns with 12 junction nucleotides. The CDR3 protein is CASSFGTGGKEKLFF. The DNA reads as follows: TGTGCCAGCAGCTTCGGGACAGGGGGCAAGGAAAAACTGTTTTTT.